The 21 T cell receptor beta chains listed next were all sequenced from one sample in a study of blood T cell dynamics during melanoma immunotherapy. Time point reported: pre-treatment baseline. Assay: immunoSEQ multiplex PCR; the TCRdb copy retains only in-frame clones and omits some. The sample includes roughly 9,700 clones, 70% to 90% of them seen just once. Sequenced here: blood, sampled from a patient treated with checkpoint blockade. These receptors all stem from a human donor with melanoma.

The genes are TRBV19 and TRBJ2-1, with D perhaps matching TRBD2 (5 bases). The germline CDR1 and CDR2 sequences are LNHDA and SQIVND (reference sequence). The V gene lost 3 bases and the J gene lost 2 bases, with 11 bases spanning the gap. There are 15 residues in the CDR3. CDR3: CASSMTRLPYNEQFF. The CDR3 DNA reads TGTGCCAGTAGTATGACGAGACTACCCTACAATGAGCAGTTCTTC. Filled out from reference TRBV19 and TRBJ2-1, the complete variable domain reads DGGITQSPKYLFRKEGQNVTLSCEQNLNHDAMYWYRQDPGQGLRLIYYSQIVNDFQKGDIAEGYSVSREKKESFPLTVTSAQKNPTAFYLCASSMTRLPYNEQFFGPGTRLTVL.

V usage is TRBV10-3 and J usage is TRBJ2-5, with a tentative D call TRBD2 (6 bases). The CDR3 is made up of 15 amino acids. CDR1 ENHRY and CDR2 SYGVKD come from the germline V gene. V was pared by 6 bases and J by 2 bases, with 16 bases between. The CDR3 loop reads CAIRSDGGGQETQYF. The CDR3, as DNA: TGTGCCATCAGGTCCGACGGTGGGGGGCAAGAGACCCAGTACTTC.

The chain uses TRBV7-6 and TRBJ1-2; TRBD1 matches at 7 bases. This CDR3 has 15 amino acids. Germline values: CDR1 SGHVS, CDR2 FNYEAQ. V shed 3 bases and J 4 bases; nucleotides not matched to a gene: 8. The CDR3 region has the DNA TGTGCCAGCAGCTTGGGGCAGGGGGGCGGCTATGGCTACACCTTC. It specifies CASSLGQGGGYGYTF. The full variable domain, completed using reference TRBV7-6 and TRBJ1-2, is GAGVSQSPRYKVTKRGQDVALRCDPISGHVSLYWYRQALGQGPEFLTYFNYEAQQDKSGLPNDRFSAERPEGSISTLTIQRTEQRDSAMYRCASSLGQGGGYGYTFGSGTRLTVV.

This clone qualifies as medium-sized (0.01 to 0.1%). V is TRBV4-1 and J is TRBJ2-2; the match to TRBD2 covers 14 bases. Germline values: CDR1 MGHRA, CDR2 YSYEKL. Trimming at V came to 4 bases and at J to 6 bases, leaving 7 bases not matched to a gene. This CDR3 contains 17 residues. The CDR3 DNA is TGCGCCAGCAGCCTCGCCGGGACTAGCGGGAGTTCCGGGGAGCTGTTTTTT. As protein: CASSLAGTSGSSGELFF.

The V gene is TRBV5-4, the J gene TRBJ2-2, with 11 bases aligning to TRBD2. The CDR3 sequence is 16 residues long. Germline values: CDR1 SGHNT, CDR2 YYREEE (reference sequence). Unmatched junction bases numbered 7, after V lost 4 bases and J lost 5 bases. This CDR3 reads CASSPGTSGLTGELFF. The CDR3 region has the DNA TGTGCCAGCAGCCCCGGGACTAGCGGACTGACCGGGGAGCTGTTTTTT. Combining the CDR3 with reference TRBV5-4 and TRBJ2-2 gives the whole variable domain ETGVTQSPTHLIKTRGQQVTLRCSSQSGHNTVSWYQQALGQGPQFIFQYYREEENGRGNFPPRFSGLQFPNYSSELNVNALELDDSALYLCASSPGTSGLTGELFFGEGSRLTVL.

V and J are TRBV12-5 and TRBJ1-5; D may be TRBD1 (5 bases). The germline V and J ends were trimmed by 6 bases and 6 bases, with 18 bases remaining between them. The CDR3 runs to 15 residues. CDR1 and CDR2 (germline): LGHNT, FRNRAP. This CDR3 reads CASGRGGYRGQPQHF. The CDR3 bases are TGTGCTAGTGGCCGGGGGGGTTACCGTGGTCAGCCCCAGCATTTT.

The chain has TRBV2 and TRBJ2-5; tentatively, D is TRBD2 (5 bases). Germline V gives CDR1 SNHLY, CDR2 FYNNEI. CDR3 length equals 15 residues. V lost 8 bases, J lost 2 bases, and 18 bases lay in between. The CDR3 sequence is CASRAGVADQETQYF. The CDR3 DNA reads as TGTGCCAGCCGGGCCGGGGTAGCAGATCAAGAGACCCAGTACTTC.

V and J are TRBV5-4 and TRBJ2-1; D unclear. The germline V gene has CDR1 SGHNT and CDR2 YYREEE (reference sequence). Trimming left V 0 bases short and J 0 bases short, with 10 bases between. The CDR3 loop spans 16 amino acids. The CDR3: CASSLARHRSYNEQFF. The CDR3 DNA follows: TGTGCCAGCAGCTTGGCCCGTCACCGCTCCTACAATGAGCAGTTCTTC.

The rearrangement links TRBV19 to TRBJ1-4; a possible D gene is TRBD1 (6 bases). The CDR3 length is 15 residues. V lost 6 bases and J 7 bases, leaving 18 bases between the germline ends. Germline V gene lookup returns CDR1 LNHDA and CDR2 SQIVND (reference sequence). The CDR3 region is CASRGLEGGGEKLFF. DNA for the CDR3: TGTGCCAGTAGGGGTCTTGAAGGGGGAGGTGAAAAACTGTTTTTT.

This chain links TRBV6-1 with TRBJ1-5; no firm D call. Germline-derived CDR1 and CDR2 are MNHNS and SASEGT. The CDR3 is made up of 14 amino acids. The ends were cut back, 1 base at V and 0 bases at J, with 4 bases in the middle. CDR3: CASSEGGSNQPQHF. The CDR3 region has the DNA TGTGCCAGCAGTGAAGGGGGTAGCAATCAGCCCCAGCATTTT.

CDR3 in amino acids: CASSFSGMGRGYTF. The CDR3 DNA reads as TGTGCCAGCAGTTTCTCGGGGATGGGGAGGGGCTACACCTTC. The V and J genes are TRBV28 and TRBJ1-2, with D uncertain. Per the germline V gene, CDR1 is MDHEN and CDR2 is SYDVKM. The V end was cut by 3 bases, the J end by 8 bases, with 16 bases between. CDR3 size: 14 residues.

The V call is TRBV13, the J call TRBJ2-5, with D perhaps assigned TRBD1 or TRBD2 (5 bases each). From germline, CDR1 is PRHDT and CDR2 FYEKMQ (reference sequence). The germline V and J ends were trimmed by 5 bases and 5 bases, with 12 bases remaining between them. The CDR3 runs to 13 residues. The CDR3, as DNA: TGTGCCAGCAGCCCCGGGACGGGGGAGACCCAGTACTTC. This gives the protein CASSPGTGETQYF.

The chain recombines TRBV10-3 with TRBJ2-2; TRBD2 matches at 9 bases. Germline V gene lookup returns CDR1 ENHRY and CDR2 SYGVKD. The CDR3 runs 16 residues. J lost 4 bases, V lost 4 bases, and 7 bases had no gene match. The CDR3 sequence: CAISGTSVSPTGELFF. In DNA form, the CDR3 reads TGTGCCATCAGTGGGACTAGCGTAAGCCCCACCGGGGAGCTGTTTTTT.

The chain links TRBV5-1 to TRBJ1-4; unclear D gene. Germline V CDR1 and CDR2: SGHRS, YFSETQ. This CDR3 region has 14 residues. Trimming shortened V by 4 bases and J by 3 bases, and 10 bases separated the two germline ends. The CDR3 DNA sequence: TGCGCCAGCAGCCCCCCCGGCTCTAATGAAAAACTGTTTTTT. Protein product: CASSPPGSNEKLFF.

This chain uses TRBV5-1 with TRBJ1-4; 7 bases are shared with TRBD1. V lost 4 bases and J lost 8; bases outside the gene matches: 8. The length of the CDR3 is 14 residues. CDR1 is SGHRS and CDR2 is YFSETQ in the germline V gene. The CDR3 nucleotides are TGCGCCAGCAGCCCCGGGACAGAGGGCGAAAAACTGTTTTTT. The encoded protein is CASSPGTEGEKLFF.

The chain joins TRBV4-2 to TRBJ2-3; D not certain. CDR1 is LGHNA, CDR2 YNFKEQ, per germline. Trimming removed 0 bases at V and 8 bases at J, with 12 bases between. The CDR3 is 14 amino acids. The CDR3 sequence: CASSQDERPGTQYF. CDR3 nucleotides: TGTGCCAGCAGCCAAGATGAGCGACCGGGTACGCAGTATTTT.

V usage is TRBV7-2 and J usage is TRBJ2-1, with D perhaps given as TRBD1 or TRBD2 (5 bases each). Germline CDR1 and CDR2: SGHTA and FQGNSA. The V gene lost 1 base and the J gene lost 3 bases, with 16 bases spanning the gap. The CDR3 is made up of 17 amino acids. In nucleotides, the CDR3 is TGTGCCAGCAGCTTAGGCCGTCGGGGCCCCCTCTACAATGAGCAGTTCTTC. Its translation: CASSLGRRGPLYNEQFF.

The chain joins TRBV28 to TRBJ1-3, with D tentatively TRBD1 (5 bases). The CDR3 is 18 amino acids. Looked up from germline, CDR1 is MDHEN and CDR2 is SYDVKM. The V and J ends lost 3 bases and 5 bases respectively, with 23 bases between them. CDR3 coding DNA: TGTGCCAGCAGTTTCGGGGCGGCAGACCTCTTGGTGCGAAACACCATATATTTT. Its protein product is CASSFGAADLLVRNTIYF.

CDR3 region: CASSMYGTGRTGELFF. CDR3 bases: TGTGCCAGTAGTATGTACGGGACAGGGCGGACCGGGGAGCTGTTTTTT. V usage is TRBV19 and J usage is TRBJ2-2, with 9 nucleotides matching TRBD1. Germline CDR1 and CDR2: LNHDA and SQIVND (reference sequence). V trimming: 3 bases; J trimming: 5 bases; junction bases outside the gene matches: 7. CDR3 length: 16 residues.

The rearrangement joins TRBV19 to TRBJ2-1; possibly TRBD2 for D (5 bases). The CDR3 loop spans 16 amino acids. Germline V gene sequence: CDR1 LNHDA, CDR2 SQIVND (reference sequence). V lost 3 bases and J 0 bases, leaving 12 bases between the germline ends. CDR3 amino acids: CASSMRLPSSYNEQFF. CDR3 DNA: TGTGCCAGTAGTATGAGACTACCCAGCTCCTACAATGAGCAGTTCTTC.

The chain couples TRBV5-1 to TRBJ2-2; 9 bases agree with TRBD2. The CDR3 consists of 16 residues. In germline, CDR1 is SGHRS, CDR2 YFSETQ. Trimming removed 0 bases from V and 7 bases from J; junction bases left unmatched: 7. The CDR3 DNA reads TGCGCCAGCAGCTTGGTGTTAGCGGGAGATCGCGGGGAGCTGTTTTTT. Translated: CASSLVLAGDRGELFF.